These 26 T cell receptor beta chains were all obtained from the same sample, sequenced in a study of PD-1 blockade in classical Hodgkin lymphoma. All the patients suffered relapse after autologous stem cell transplantation, and brentuximab vedotin exposure differed. Sequencing used immunoSEQ multiplex PCR; TCRdb keeps in-frame clones, though not all of them. The sample consists of around 99,000 clones, roughly 79% of them appearing once. The sample was peripheral blood mononuclear cells (PBMCs), taken before the second cycle of nivolumab. The receptor set was obtained from a human donor with classical Hodgkin lymphoma.

The V and J genes are TRBV9 and TRBJ2-5; TRBD1 is a possible D gene (5 bases). Trimming took off 0 bases at V and 2 bases at J, with 8 bases between the two ends. The CDR3 contains 14 residues. Germline CDR1 SGDLS, CDR2 YYNGEE. For the CDR3, the DNA is TGTGCCAGCAGCGTAGGACAGCCTCAAGAGACCCAGTACTTC. The encoded protein is CASSVGQPQETQYF.

This sequence joins TRBV6-6 and TRBJ2-7; D is possibly TRBD1 (5 bases). The CDR3 covers 15 residues. Trimming pared 7 bases from V and 6 bases from J, leaving 22 bases between. CDR1 is MNHNY and CDR2 is SVGAGI in the germline V gene (reference sequence). The CDR3 protein is CASILDGFQGGEQYF. The CDR3 DNA reads as TGTGCCAGCATCCTTGACGGATTCCAGGGTGGCGAGCAGTACTTC.

The V gene is TRBV9, the J gene TRBJ2-1; 10 bases align to TRBD2. The CDR3 is 16 amino acids. After removal of 1 base from V and 5 bases from J, the junction contained 6 bases not matched to a gene. Germline loops: CDR1 SGDLS, CDR2 YYNGEE. DNA for the CDR3: TGTGCCAGCAGCGTATTTGGACTAGCGGCCCACAATGAGCAGTTCTTC. Protein sequence: CASSVFGLAAHNEQFF.

CDR3 coding DNA: TGTGCCAGCAGCTTCACAGTCAATGGCTACACCTTC. This sequence encodes CASSFTVNGYTF. V gene TRBV11-2 combines with J gene TRBJ1-2, with no clear D. Germline V gene sequence: CDR1 SGHAT, CDR2 FQNNGV. The CDR3 is 12 amino acids. V was shortened by 3 bases and J by 6 bases, with 8 bases between the two germline ends.

The CDR3 spells CASSLERATDTQYF. The CDR3 DNA reads as TGTGCCAGCAGCTTAGAGCGGGCCACAGATACGCAGTATTTT. This chain links TRBV7-6 with TRBJ2-3; D possibly corresponds to TRBD2 (6 bases). CDR3 length: 14 residues. V was pared by 1 base and J by 2 bases, with 7 bases between. From germline, CDR1 is SGHVS and CDR2 FNYEAQ. The full variable domain, its missing parts supplied by reference TRBV7-6 and TRBJ2-3, is GAGVSQSPRYKVTKRGQDVALRCDPISGHVSLYWYRQALGQGPEFLTYFNYEAQQDKSGLPNDRFSAERPEGSISTLTIQRTEQRDSAMYRCASSLERATDTQYFGPGTRLTVL.

The chain uses TRBV10-3 and TRBJ2-2; D not resolved. The CDR3 sequence is 16 residues long. Trimming stripped 6 bases from V and 2 bases from J, with 16 bases between. Germline V gene sequence: CDR1 ENHRY, CDR2 SYGVKD. Here the CDR3 DNA reads TGTGCCATCAGCGAAATGGGCGGACGAAACACCGGGGAGCTGTTTTTT. Translating gives CAISEMGGRNTGELFF.

This chain joins TRBV5-1 and TRBJ1-2, with D unresolved. Deletions cut 4 bases from V and 6 bases from J, with 13 bases between. There are 13 residues in the CDR3. CDR1 and CDR2 (germline): SGHRS, YFSETQ. The DNA for the CDR3 is TGCGCCAGCAGCAGGGTTACGAAGGATGGCTACACCTTC. Translated, it gives CASSRVTKDGYTF.

This clone appeared a single time. A junction end diverges from the germline sequence, so it may reflect a read error. The chain links TRBV10-3 to TRBJ1-6, with no clear D. The CDR3 length is 15 residues. Germline V gene lookup returns CDR1 ENHRY and CDR2 SYGVKD. CDR3 sequence reads: CAIMRTITSNSPLHF. The CDR3 region has the DNA TGTGCCATCATGCGGACCATCACGAGTAATTCGCCCCTCCACTTT.

This chain connects TRBV11-2 to TRBJ2-3; D remains ambiguous. The CDR3 sequence is 12 residues long. Per germline, CDR1 SGHAT and CDR2 FQNNGV. The V end was cut by 5 bases, the J end by 5 bases, with 8 bases between. The CDR3 sequence is CASSPWRDTQYF. CDR3 in DNA: TGTGCCAGCAGCCCTTGGCGAGATACGCAGTATTTT.

This chain uses TRBV5-1 with TRBJ2-3; 9 positions match TRBD2. Trimming cost V 1 base and J 5 bases; bases outside gene matches: 8. Germline V gene sequence: CDR1 SGHRS, CDR2 YFSETQ. The CDR3 runs 16 residues. CDR3 in amino acids: CASSLIGGRAGDTQYF. DNA of the CDR3: TGCGCCAGCAGCTTGATAGGCGGGAGGGCCGGAGATACGCAGTATTTT.

This sequence joins TRBV5-6 and TRBJ1-2; D gene unclear. Trimming removed 0 bases from V and 4 bases from J, with 4 bases in between. Germline V gene lookup returns CDR1 SGHDT and CDR2 YYEEEE. This CDR3 is 12 amino acids long. The CDR3 sequence is CASSLESYGYTF. In DNA, the CDR3 is TGTGCCAGCAGCTTGGAGAGCTATGGCTACACCTTC.

This chain connects TRBV28 to TRBJ2-7; the D is unclear. The ends were cut back, 3 bases at V and 2 bases at J, with 8 bases in the middle. The germline V gene encodes CDR1 MDHEN and CDR2 SYDVKM. There are 13 residues in the CDR3. The CDR3 nucleotides are TGTGCCAGCAGTTTCCCACATACCTACGAGCAGTACTTC. Protein: CASSFPHTYEQYF.

The chain uses TRBV5-5 and TRBJ2-5; a weak D match, TRBD1 (6 bases). The germline V and J ends were trimmed by 8 bases and 2 bases, with 13 bases remaining between them. CDR3 size: 13 residues. From germline, CDR1 is SGHKS and CDR2 YYEKEE (reference sequence). CDR3 bases: TGTGCCAGTTCTGACAGGCCTCAAGAGACCCAGTACTTC. As protein: CASSDRPQETQYF.

The V and J genes are TRBV5-1 and TRBJ2-7; 8 nucleotides align to TRBD2. Germline V gene sequence: CDR1 SGHRS, CDR2 YFSETQ. The V and J ends lost 1 base and 1 base, in that order; junction bases with no gene match: 1. CDR3 length: 14 residues. CDR3 nucleotide sequence: TGCGCCAGCAGCTTGCCTAGCGGGTCCTACGAGCAGTACTTC. Translated, it gives CASSLPSGSYEQYF. The full variable domain, rest sourced from reference TRBV5-1 and TRBJ2-7, is KAGVTQTPRYLIKTRGQQVTLSCSPISGHRSVSWYQQTPGQGLQFLFEYFSETQRNKGNFPGRFSGRQFSNSRSEMNVSTLELGDSALYLCASSLPSGSYEQYFGPGTRLTVT.

V gene TRBV28 combines with J gene TRBJ2-2; D not resolved. Germline V gene sequence: CDR1 MDHEN, CDR2 SYDVKM. V was cut by 4 bases and J by 0 bases, with 0 bases left in between. The CDR3 covers 12 residues. CDR3 protein: CASSSNTGELFF. The CDR3 DNA is TGTGCCAGCAGTTCGAACACCGGGGAGCTGTTTTTT. The whole variable domain, filled in from reference TRBV28 and TRBJ2-2, reads DVKVTQSSRYLVKRTGEKVFLECVQDMDHENMFWYRQDPGLGLRLIYFSYDVKMKEKGDIPEGYSVSREKKERFSLILESASTNQTSMYLCASSSNTGELFFGEGSRLTVL.

V and J are TRBV10-3 and TRBJ2-1; TRBD2 might be the D (6 bases). Germline V gene lookup returns CDR1 ENHRY and CDR2 SYGVKD. V was clipped by 2 bases and J by 6 bases, with 11 bases between them. This CDR3 has 14 amino acids. The CDR3 sequence: CAISEIGAGNEQFF. DNA of the CDR3: TGTGCCATCAGTGAGATCGGAGCGGGCAATGAGCAGTTCTTC.

The chain couples TRBV7-2 to TRBJ1-2; D uncertain. Germline-derived CDR1 and CDR2 are SGHTA and FQGNSA. The CDR3 contains 13 residues. Trimming took off 1 base at V and 7 bases at J, with 10 bases between the two ends. The CDR3 DNA is TGTGCCAGCAGCTTAGAGGCCGGCATTGGCTACACCTTC. Amino acids: CASSLEAGIGYTF.

There are many counts of this clone. V is TRBV19 and J is TRBJ2-3, with unresolved D. From germline, CDR1 is LNHDA and CDR2 SQIVND (reference sequence). The ends were cut back, 3 bases at V and 4 bases at J, with 5 bases in the middle. This CDR3 has 12 residues. The CDR3 sequence is CASSIVSDTQYF. In DNA form, the CDR3 reads TGTGCCAGTAGTATTGTGTCAGATACGCAGTATTTT.

The chain is built from TRBV11-2 and TRBJ1-4; D is unclear. This CDR3 contains 11 residues. CDR1 SGHAT and CDR2 FQNNGV come from the germline V gene. The V gene lost 5 bases and the J gene lost 4 bases, with 2 bases spanning the gap. CDR3 coding DNA: TGTGCCAGCAGCCTTAATGAAAAACTGTTTTTT. This sequence encodes CASSLNEKLFF.

The rearrangement uses TRBV7-8 and TRBJ2-7, with 10 nucleotides matching TRBD2. Looked up from germline, CDR1 is SGHVS and CDR2 is FQNEAQ. This CDR3 is built from 16 residues. The J segment lost 3 bases and the V segment lost 5 bases, leaving 10 bases of the junction unmatched. The chain's CDR3 is CASSRRPSGSGYEQYF. CDR3 sequence (DNA): TGTGCCAGCAGCCGCCGGCCTAGCGGGAGTGGCTACGAGCAGTACTTC. The full variable domain, rest sourced from reference TRBV7-8 and TRBJ2-7, is GAGVSQSPRYKVAKRGQDVALRCDPISGHVSLFWYQQALGQGPEFLTYFQNEAQLDKSGLPSDRFFAERPEGSVSTLKIQRTQQEDSAVYLCASSRRPSGSGYEQYFGPGTRLTVT.

The chain has TRBV11-2 and TRBJ2-1; no clear D. The CDR3 runs 13 residues. The germline CDR1 and CDR2 sequences are SGHAT and FQNNGV. Trimming took 4 bases from V and 4 from J, leaving 8 bases between them. CDR3 in amino acids: CASSSGHYNEQFF. CDR3 nucleotide sequence: TGTGCCAGCAGCTCGGGCCATTACAATGAGCAGTTCTTC.

The chain is built from TRBV5-6 and TRBJ2-6; no definite D call. Trimming cost V 1 base and J 3 bases, with 2 bases left between them. Germline V lookup: CDR1 SGHDT, CDR2 YYEEEE. This CDR3 contains 13 residues. Here the CDR3 reads CASSLSGANVLTF. CDR3 coding DNA: TGTGCCAGCAGCTTGAGTGGGGCCAACGTCCTGACTTTC. The full variable domain, in which reference TRBV5-6 and TRBJ2-6 provide the parts outside the CDR3, is DAGVTQSPTHLIKTRGQQVTLRCSPKSGHDTVSWYQQALGQGPQFIFQYYEEEERQRGNFPDRFSGHQFPNYSSELNVNALLLGDSALYLCASSLSGANVLTFGAGSRLTVL.

V usage is TRBV10-1 and J usage is TRBJ1-2; 7 nucleotides line up with TRBD1. The CDR3 totals 16 residues. The J segment lost 4 bases and the V segment lost 1 base, leaving 9 bases of the junction unmatched. Germline V CDR1 and CDR2: WNHNN, SYGVQD (reference sequence). DNA of the CDR3: TGCGCCAGCAGTGAGTGCGAGGGGGCGCGGTGCTATGGCTACACCTTC. Residues: CASSECEGARCYGYTF.

V is TRBV10-3 and J is TRBJ2-3, with TRBD2 identical over 9 bases. Trimming removed 4 bases from V and 3 bases from J; junction bases left unmatched: 5. The CDR3 loop spans 15 amino acids. CDR1 is ENHRY, CDR2 SYGVKD, per germline. The CDR3 DNA is TGTGCCATCAGTGGAGGGCTAGCGGGGACAGATACGCAGTATTTT. This encodes CAISGGLAGTDTQYF.

The chain links TRBV6-6 to TRBJ2-3; 9 bases map to TRBD1. The germline gives CDR1 MNHNY, CDR2 SVGAGI (reference sequence). This CDR3 contains 15 residues. Germline trimming cut 6 bases from V and 2 bases from J; bases unmatched to any gene: 6. The CDR3 coding sequence is TGTGCCAGCAGGGCCGGGACAGGGTACACAGATACGCAGTATTTT. It translates to CASRAGTGYTDTQYF.

The V gene is TRBV7-3, the J gene TRBJ2-3, with D perhaps matching TRBD2 (6 bases). The V end was cut by 2 bases, the J end by 0 bases, with 15 bases between. The germline CDR1 and CDR2 sequences are SGHTA and FQGTGA. The CDR3 has 17 residues. CDR3 nucleotides: TGTGCCAGCAGCTTACGTCCAGCGGGCCTTAGCACAGATACGCAGTATTTT. It is translated as CASSLRPAGLSTDTQYF.